A single sample is the source of the 15 T cell receptor beta chains below, sequenced in a study of T cell responses to AZD1222 COVID-19 vaccine. Measured with immunoSEQ multiplex PCR; TCRdb has only the in-frame clones, and not every one. This table has around 130,000 clones, about 90% appearing once. Sequencing was performed on peripheral blood, taken on day 0 of MenACWY control vaccination. The source is an adult in good health.

This clone has only one observation. This chain links TRBV9 with TRBJ1-3, with D hard to call. Trimming took off 0 bases at V and 8 bases at J, with 6 bases between the two ends. Per the germline V gene, CDR1 is SGDLS and CDR2 is YYNGEE. The CDR3 extends over 12 amino acids. CDR3 amino acids: CASSVGGDTIYF. DNA of the CDR3: TGTGCCAGCAGCGTAGGTGGGGACACCATATATTTT.

The chain joins TRBV5-1 to TRBJ1-1; possible D gene TRBD1, 5 bases. Trimming shortened V by 4 bases and J by 8 bases, and 18 bases separated the two germline ends. This CDR3 contains 14 residues. Germline V gene sequence: CDR1 SGHRS, CDR2 YFSETQ. This CDR3 reads CASSGGRKEHEAFF. In nucleotides, the CDR3 is TGCGCCAGCAGCGGGGGAAGGAAGGAGCACGAAGCTTTCTTT.

The genes are TRBV19 and TRBJ2-7, with 11 bases identical to TRBD2. The V segment lost 7 bases and the J segment 5 bases; nucleotides outside the gene matches: 7. CDR3 length: 14 amino acids. The germline V gene has CDR1 LNHDA and CDR2 SQIVND (reference sequence). The CDR3: CASTPLAGANEQYF. The DNA of the CDR3 is TGTGCCAGTACACCACTAGCGGGGGCTAACGAGCAGTACTTC.

The chain links TRBV3-1 (or the pseudogene TRBV3-2) to TRBJ2-5; TRBD2 matches 10 bases. CDR1 LGHDT and CDR2 YNNKEL come from the germline V gene (reference sequence). CDR3 length: 17 residues. V shed 3 bases and J 1 base; nucleotides not matched to a gene: 8. CDR3 loop: CASSHLGVAGGQETQYF. Written as DNA, the CDR3 is TGTGCCAGCAGCCACTTAGGGGTAGCGGGAGGCCAAGAGACCCAGTACTTC.

The genes are TRBV27 and TRBJ1-1; D ambiguous. From germline, CDR1 is MNHEY and CDR2 SMNVEV (reference sequence). V was shortened by 3 bases and J by 2 bases, with 4 bases between the two germline ends. The CDR3 contains 12 residues. DNA for the CDR3: TGTGCCAGCAGTTTCAGCAACACTGAAGCTTTCTTT. Its protein product is CASSFSNTEAFF.

V is TRBV5-1 and J is TRBJ2-7, with TRBD2 matching over 12 bases. The CDR3 extends over 14 amino acids. The V segment lost 2 bases and the J segment 5 bases; nucleotides outside the gene matches: 2. Per the germline V gene, CDR1 is SGHRS and CDR2 is YFSETQ. The CDR3: CASSLLAGGDEQYF. The CDR3 DNA follows: TGCGCCAGCAGCTTACTAGCGGGAGGTGACGAGCAGTACTTC.

The CDR3 coding sequence is TGTGCCAGTTACATCTGGCCAAAAGCTTTCTTT. Translation gives CASYIWPKAFF. The rearrangement joins TRBV28 to TRBJ1-1; D remains unclear. CDR3 length equals 11 residues. Trimming removed 9 bases at V and 9 bases at J, with 14 bases between. Germline V gives CDR1 MDHEN, CDR2 SYDVKM.

This chain connects TRBV10-2 to TRBJ2-5; the D is unclear. Germline assignment: CDR1 WSHSY and CDR2 SAAADI. CDR3 length: 11 amino acids. V was clipped by 6 bases and J by 5 bases, with 7 bases between them. The CDR3 loop is CASRLGETQYF. In nucleotides, the CDR3 is TGCGCCAGCAGACTTGGGGAGACCCAGTACTTC.

This clone was seen just once. The chain recombines TRBV5-1 with TRBJ2-7, with no clear D. Germline V gene data show CDR1 as SGHRS and CDR2 as YFSETQ. The CDR3 loop spans 14 amino acids. Trimming pared 0 bases from V and 2 bases from J, leaving 9 bases between. CDR3 nucleotides: TGCGCCAGCAGCTTGGTTGTGCAGCCCTACGAGCAGTACTTC. This gives the protein CASSLVVQPYEQYF.

The chain couples TRBV5-1 to TRBJ2-1, with unresolved D. Germline V CDR1 and CDR2: SGHRS, YFSETQ. The CDR3 length is 11 residues. V lost 5 bases and J 8 bases, leaving 8 bases between the germline ends. The CDR3 spells CASSLLHEQFF. Here the CDR3 DNA reads TGCGCCAGCAGTCTGTTACATGAGCAGTTCTTC.

The J gene is TRBJ1-5, the V gene TRBV9; possibly TRBD1 for D (5 bases). Germline V gene lookup returns CDR1 SGDLS and CDR2 YYNGEE. Trimming left V 8 bases short and J 5 bases short, with 17 bases between. The CDR3 is 14 amino acids. The CDR3: CASSRAGDDQPQHF. The CDR3, as DNA: TGTGCCAGTTCAAGGGCGGGGGACGATCAGCCCCAGCATTTT.

The chain links TRBV3-1 (or the pseudogene TRBV3-2) to TRBJ2-1; 9 bases map to TRBD1. With 4 bases clipped from V and 14 bases from J, the junction kept 6 bases outside the gene matches. The CDR3 extends over 12 amino acids. In germline, CDR1 is LGHDT, CDR2 YNNKEL (reference sequence). In DNA, the CDR3 is TGTGCCAGCAGCCTTCGGGACAGGGTGGAGTTCTTC. Translation gives CASSLRDRVEFF.

The genes are TRBV10-1 and TRBJ2-7; D remains unclear. CDR1 is WNHNN and CDR2 is SYGVQD in the germline V gene (reference sequence). Deletions cut 4 bases from V and 0 bases from J, with 13 bases between. This CDR3 region has 15 residues. The CDR3 sequence is CASSASRVLSYEQYF. CDR3 sequence (DNA): TGCGCCAGCAGTGCCTCACGGGTGCTCTCCTACGAGCAGTACTTC.

V usage is TRBV9 and J usage is TRBJ2-5; TRBD2 aligns across 11 bases. With V trimmed by 0 bases and J by 4 bases, 2 bases remained unmatched. The CDR3 extends over 15 amino acids. Germline CDR1 reads SGDLS; CDR2 reads YYNGEE. The CDR3 loop is CASSVETSGRETQYF. For the CDR3, the DNA is TGTGCCAGCAGCGTAGAAACTAGCGGGAGAGAGACCCAGTACTTC.

V is TRBV4-1 and J is TRBJ1-1, with no clear D. In germline, CDR1 is MGHRA, CDR2 YSYEKL. This CDR3 is built from 18 residues. V shed 0 bases and J shed 0 bases, with 17 bases lying between them. The CDR3 reads CASSQDFTVSIMNTEAFF. The CDR3 bases are TGCGCCAGCAGCCAAGATTTTACGGTTTCGATCATGAACACTGAAGCTTTCTTT.